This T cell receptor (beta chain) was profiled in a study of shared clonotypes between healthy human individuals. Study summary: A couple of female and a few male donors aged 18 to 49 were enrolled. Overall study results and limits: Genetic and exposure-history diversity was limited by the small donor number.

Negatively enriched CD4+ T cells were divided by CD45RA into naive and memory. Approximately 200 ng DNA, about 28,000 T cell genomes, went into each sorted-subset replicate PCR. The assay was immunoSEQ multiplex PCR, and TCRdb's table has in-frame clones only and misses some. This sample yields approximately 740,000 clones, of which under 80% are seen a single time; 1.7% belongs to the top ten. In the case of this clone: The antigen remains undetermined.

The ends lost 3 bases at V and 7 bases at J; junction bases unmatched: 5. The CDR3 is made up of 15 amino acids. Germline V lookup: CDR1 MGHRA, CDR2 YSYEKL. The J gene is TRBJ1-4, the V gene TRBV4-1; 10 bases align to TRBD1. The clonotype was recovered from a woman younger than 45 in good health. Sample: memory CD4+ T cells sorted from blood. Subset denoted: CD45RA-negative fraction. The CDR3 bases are TGCGCCAGCAGCCATTCCGGGACAGGGGTTGAAAAACTGTTTTTT. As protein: CASSHSGTGVEKLFF.